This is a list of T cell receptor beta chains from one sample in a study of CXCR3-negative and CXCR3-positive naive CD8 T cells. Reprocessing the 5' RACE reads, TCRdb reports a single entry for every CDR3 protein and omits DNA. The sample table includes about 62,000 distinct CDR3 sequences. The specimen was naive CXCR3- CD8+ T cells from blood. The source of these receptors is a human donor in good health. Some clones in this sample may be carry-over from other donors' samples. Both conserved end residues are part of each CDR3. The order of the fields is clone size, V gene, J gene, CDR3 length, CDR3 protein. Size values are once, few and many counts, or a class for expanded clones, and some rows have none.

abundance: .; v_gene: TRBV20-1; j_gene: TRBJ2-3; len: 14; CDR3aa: CSASGGISADTQYF
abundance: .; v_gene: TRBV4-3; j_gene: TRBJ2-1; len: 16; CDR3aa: CASSQESLGSYNEQFF
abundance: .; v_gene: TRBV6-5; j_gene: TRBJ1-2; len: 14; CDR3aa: CASRIRGGGYGYTF
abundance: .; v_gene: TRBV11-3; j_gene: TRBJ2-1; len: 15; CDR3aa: CASSFRLGDINEQFF
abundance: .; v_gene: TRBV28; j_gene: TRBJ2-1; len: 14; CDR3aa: CASSYWTGYNEQFF
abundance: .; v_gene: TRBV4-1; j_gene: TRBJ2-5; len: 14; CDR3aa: CASSQDPQDSTQYF
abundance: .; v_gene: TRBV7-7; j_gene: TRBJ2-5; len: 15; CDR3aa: CASSPLSNSGETQYF
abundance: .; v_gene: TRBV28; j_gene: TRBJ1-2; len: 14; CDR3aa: CASSLITRSYGYTF
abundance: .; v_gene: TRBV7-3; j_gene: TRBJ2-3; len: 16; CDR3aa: CASSLTQAGLTDTQYF
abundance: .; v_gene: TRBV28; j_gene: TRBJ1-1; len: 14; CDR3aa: CASSLIQLNTEAFF
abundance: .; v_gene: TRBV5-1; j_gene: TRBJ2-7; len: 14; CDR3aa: CASSQGTGQDEQYF
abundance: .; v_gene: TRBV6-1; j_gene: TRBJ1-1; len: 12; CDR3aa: CASSLGVSEAFF
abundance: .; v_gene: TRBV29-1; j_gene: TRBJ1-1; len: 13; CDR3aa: CSVDYRGNTEAFF
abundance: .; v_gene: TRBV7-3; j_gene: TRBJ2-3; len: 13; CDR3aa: CASSLLGADTQYF
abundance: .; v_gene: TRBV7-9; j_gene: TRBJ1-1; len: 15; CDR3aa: CASSSPGQGNTEAFF
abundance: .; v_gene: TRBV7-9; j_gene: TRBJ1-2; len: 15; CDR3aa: CASSKTGVTNYGYTF
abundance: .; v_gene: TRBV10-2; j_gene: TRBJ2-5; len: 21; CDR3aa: CASSEPLKAYSSGGTPETQYF
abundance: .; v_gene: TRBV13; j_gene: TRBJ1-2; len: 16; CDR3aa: CASSSIRETSPYGYTF
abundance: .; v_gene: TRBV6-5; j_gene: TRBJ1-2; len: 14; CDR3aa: CASSSSLGGEGYTF
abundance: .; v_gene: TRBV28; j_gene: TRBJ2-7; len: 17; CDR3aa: CASFTLPSGRAGVEQYF
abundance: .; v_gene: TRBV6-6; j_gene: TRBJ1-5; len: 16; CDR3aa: CASSYSSGDSNQPQHF
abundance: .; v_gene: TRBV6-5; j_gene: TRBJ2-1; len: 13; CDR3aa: CASGITAYNEQFF
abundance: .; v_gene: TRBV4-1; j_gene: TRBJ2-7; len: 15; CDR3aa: CASSPGTSRPYEQYF
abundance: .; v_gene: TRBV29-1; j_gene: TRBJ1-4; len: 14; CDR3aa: CSVDGLTGDEKLFF
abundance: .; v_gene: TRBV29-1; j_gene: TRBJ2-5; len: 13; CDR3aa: CSGWTGGQETQYF
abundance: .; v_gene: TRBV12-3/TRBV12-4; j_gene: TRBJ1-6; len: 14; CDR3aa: CASSLALSTSPLHF
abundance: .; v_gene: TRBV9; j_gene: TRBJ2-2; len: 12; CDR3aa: CASRGYTGELFF
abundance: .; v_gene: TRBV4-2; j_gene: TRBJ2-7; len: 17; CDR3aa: CASSQADVTGVSYEQYF
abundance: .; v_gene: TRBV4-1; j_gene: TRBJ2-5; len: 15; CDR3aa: CASSQDPGGRETQYF
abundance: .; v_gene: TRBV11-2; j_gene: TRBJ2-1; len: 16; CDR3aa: CASSHPRDSVYNEQFF
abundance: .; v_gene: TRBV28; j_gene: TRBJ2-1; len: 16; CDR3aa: CASSLEGQGTYNEQFF
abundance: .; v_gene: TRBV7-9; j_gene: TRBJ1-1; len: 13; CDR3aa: CASSLGAGVEAFF
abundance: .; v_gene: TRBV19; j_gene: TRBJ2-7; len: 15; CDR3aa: CASSIGAQRDYEQYF
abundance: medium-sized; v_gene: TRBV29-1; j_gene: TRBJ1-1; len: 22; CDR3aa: CSADPYIQRGMGPHFMNTEAFF
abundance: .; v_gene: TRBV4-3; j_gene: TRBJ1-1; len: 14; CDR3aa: CASSQDRGRAEAFF
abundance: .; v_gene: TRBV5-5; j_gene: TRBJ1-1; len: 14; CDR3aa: CASSLDPGTTEAFF
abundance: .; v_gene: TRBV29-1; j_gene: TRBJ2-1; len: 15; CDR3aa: CSVEGVGVAYNEQFF
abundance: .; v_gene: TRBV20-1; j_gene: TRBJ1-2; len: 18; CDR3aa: CSARETGELTIRVDGYTF
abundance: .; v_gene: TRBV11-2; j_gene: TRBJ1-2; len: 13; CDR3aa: CASSQDAGDGYTF
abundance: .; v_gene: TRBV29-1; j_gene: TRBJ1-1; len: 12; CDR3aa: CSVVAENTEAFF
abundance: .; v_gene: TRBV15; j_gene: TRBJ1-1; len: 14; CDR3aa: CATSSTGKLTEAFF
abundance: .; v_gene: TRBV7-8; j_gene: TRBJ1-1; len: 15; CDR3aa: CASSSSAGVITEAFF
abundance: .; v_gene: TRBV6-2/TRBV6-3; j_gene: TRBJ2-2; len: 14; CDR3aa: CASSPGQTTGELFF
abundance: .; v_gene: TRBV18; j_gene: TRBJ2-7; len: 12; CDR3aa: CASSPLSGEQYF
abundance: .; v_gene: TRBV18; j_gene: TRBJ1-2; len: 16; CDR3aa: CASSPPAREGAYGYTF
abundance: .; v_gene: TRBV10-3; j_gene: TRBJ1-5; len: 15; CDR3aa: CAIRATDRDNQPQHF
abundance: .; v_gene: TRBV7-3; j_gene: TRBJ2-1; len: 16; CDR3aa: CASSPWSRGSYNEQFF